This TCR beta chain was sequenced during a study of T cell responses to AZD1222 COVID-19 vaccine. The sample holds one count of this clone. Sequenced by immunoSEQ multiplex PCR; TCRdb stores in-frame clones only, minus some. In the table there are around 140,000 clones, approximately 89% of which are singletons. This TCR was recovered from an adult who received the AZD1222 COVID-19 vaccine. The sequencing here drew on peripheral blood, taken 28 days after the second AZD1222 dose.

Here the CDR3 reads CASSSGSGANTGELFF. For the CDR3, the DNA is TGTGCCAGCTCAAGCGGGAGCGGGGCGAACACCGGGGAGCTGTTTTTT. This sequence joins TRBV18 and TRBJ2-2; 8 nucleotides line up with TRBD2. The length of the CDR3 is 16 residues. Germline CDR1 reads KGHSH; CDR2 reads LQKENI. The V gene end was trimmed by 5 bases and the J gene end by 0 bases; junction bases not matched to a gene: 5.